Following are 13 T cell receptor beta chains from one sample sequenced in a study of blood T cell repertoires in COVID-19. Profiling relied on immunoSEQ multiplex PCR, and the TCRdb table lists in-frame clones only, not all of them. This sample has around 300,000 clones, with 70% to 90% found just once. Sequences were obtained from peripheral blood. The receptors originated from a woman in her seventies with acute or convalescent COVID-19.

The rearrangement links TRBV18 to TRBJ1-1; D not certain. The CDR3 extends over 12 amino acids. Germline V CDR1 and CDR2: KGHSH, LQKENI. Trimming pared 5 bases from V and 1 base from J, leaving 5 bases between. In DNA form, the CDR3 reads TGTGCCAGCTCAACGCGGAACACTGAAGCTTTCTTT. Residues: CASSTRNTEAFF.

The chain has TRBV25-1 and TRBJ2-4; maybe TRBD1 (6 bases). Germline lookup yields CDR1 MGHDK and CDR2 SYGVNS. The CDR3 runs 12 residues. Trimming removed 4 bases from V and 15 bases from J, with 16 bases in between. The CDR3 DNA sequence: TGTGCCAGCAGTGCTACGACAGGCGTCTCGTACTTC. It translates to CASSATTGVSYF.

This clone was observed once. This chain links TRBV11-2 with TRBJ1-5; D perhaps matches TRBD1 (5 bases). CDR1 is SGHAT, CDR2 FQNNGV, per germline. Trimming took off 6 bases at V and 7 bases at J, with 13 bases between the two ends. CDR3 length: 13 amino acids. The CDR3 spells CASSLTALQPQHF. Written as DNA, the CDR3 is TGTGCCAGCAGTTTGACAGCTCTCCAGCCCCAGCATTTT. Full variable domain (missing parts from reference TRBV11-2 and TRBJ1-5): EAGVAQSPRYKIIEKRQSVAFWCNPISGHATLYWYQQILGQGPKLLIQFQNNGVVDDSQLPKDRFSAERLKGVDSTLKIQPAKLEDSAVYLCASSLTALQPQHFGDGTRLSIL.

The chain employs TRBV6-5 and TRBJ2-6; tentative D call: TRBD2 (6 bases). With 8 bases removed from V and 4 bases from J, the gap between germline ends came to 12 bases. CDR1 is MNHEY, CDR2 SVGAGI, per germline. The CDR3 totals 14 residues. The CDR3 loop is CASRRTTGANVLTF. In DNA form, the CDR3 reads TGTGCCAGCCGGAGGACTACCGGGGCCAACGTCCTGACTTTC.

Only a few counts were recorded for this clone. V gene TRBV6-5 combines with J gene TRBJ1-2; D is unresolved. The V and J ends lost 5 bases and 2 bases respectively, with 9 bases between them. Per the germline V gene, CDR1 is MNHEY and CDR2 is SVGAGI. This CDR3 has 13 residues. The CDR3 nucleotides are TGTGCCAGCAGTCACGACACCAACTATGGCTACACCTTC. It yields the protein CASSHDTNYGYTF.

The gene calls are TRBV5-5 and TRBJ2-1; a weak D match, TRBD1 (7 bases). The CDR3 consists of 15 residues. CDR1 is SGHKS and CDR2 is YYEKEE in the germline V gene (reference sequence). Trimming removed 4 bases at V and 2 bases at J, with 13 bases between. The CDR3 sequence is CASSLGGGAYNEQFF. CDR3 coding DNA: TGTGCCAGCAGCCTCGGAGGGGGCGCCTACAATGAGCAGTTCTTC.

This clone occurred a few times. The V and J genes are TRBV12-3 or TRBV12-4 and TRBJ1-2; unclear D gene. CDR3 length: 13 amino acids. V was pared by 2 bases and J by 2 bases, with 6 bases between. The CDR3 here is CASSLSGNYGYTF. The CDR3 nucleotides are TGTGCCAGCAGTTTATCCGGGAACTATGGCTACACCTTC.

This chain uses TRBV6-5 with TRBJ2-6, with TRBD2 as a possible D gene (5 bases). CDR1 MNHEY and CDR2 SVGAGI come from the germline V gene. This CDR3 has 15 residues. V was trimmed by 8 bases and J by 1 base, leaving 12 bases between them. The CDR3 nucleotides are TGTGCCAGCCAGAGTCCGGGGTCTGGGGCCAACGTCCTGACTTTC. Translation: CASQSPGSGANVLTF.

The V and J genes are TRBV4-1 and TRBJ2-1; 15 nucleotides agree with TRBD2. CDR1 is MGHRA and CDR2 is YSYEKL in the germline V gene. V dropped 4 bases and J dropped 7; count of bases not matched to a gene: 8. This CDR3 contains 17 residues. The CDR3 loop is CASSPGLAGGRGNEQFF. The CDR3 bases are TGCGCCAGCAGCCCCGGACTAGCGGGGGGGCGAGGGAATGAGCAGTTCTTC.

The chain links TRBV11-2 to TRBJ2-2; tentative D call: TRBD1 (6 bases). The CDR3 consists of 16 residues. Between the trimmed V and J ends, which lost 3 bases and 0 bases, there was a span of 11 bases. CDR1 SGHAT and CDR2 FQNNGV come from the germline V gene. CDR3 DNA: TGTGCCAGCAGCTTCCAGGGGTCGGCGAACACCGGGGAGCTGTTTTTT. It specifies CASSFQGSANTGELFF.

CDR3 DNA: TGTGCCAGCAGTGAGTTTCGGAAGCGGGAAGAGACCCAGTACTTC. Translating it yields CASSEFRKREETQYF. The chain has TRBV25-1 and TRBJ2-5; possible D gene TRBD2, 6 bases. Trimming removed 3 bases from V and 3 bases from J, with 14 bases in between. CDR1 and CDR2 (germline): MGHDK, SYGVNS. The CDR3 covers 15 residues.

This clone was found a few times. The genes are TRBV6-5 and TRBJ1-1; D possibly corresponds to TRBD1 (6 bases). Trimming took off 2 bases at V and 5 bases at J, with 15 bases between the two ends. CDR1 and CDR2 from the germline V gene are MNHEY and SVGAGI. CDR3 length: 15 amino acids. The CDR3 DNA reads TGTGCCAGCAGTTACGTCGCTAGAGGGGGAACTGAAGCTTTCTTT. This sequence encodes CASSYVARGGTEAFF.

The genes are TRBV2 and TRBJ2-1, with 8 bases lining up with TRBD2. The CDR3 runs to 19 residues. The germline CDR1 and CDR2 sequences are SNHLY and FYNNEI. V was clipped by 3 bases and J by 3 bases; unmatched bases: 16. The DNA of the CDR3 is TGTGCCAGCAGTGATTGGGGGAGCGGGGGCCAGAGGAGCTACAATGAGCAGTTCTTC. Amino acids: CASSDWGSGGQRSYNEQFF.